Each of the 4 T cell receptor beta chains below was sequenced from the same sample in a study of high-grade serous ovarian cancer treatment subgroups. Clones were sequenced by immunoSEQ multiplex PCR, and TCRdb holds only the in-frame ones, with some missing. The sample records approximately 30,000 clones, roughly 80% being singletons. The tumor samples were collected prior to definitive surgery or chemotherapy. The sample comprised tumor tissue. These TCRs come from a human donor with high-grade serous ovarian cancer.

The chain recombines TRBV27 with TRBJ2-3, with a possible D match to TRBD2 (5 bases). Trimming cost V 6 bases and J 5 bases, with 9 bases left between them. CDR3 size: 12 residues. Germline CDR1 and CDR2: MNHEY and SMNVEV (reference sequence). The DNA of the CDR3 is TGTGCCAGCAGGTTCCGGGAAGATACGCAGTATTTT. Translated: CASRFREDTQYF.

The V gene is TRBV11-2, the J gene TRBJ1-1, with a possible D match to TRBD1 (6 bases). The CDR3 has 13 amino acids. Per the germline V gene, CDR1 is SGHAT and CDR2 is FQNNGV. V gave up 2 bases and J gave up 5 bases, with 9 bases separating them. Here the CDR3 reads CASSLPGDTEAFF. The CDR3 nucleotides are TGTGCCAGCAGCTTACCAGGGGATACTGAAGCTTTCTTT. Drawing the rest from reference TRBV11-2 and TRBJ1-1, the complete variable domain is EAGVAQSPRYKIIEKRQSVAFWCNPISGHATLYWYQQILGQGPKLLIQFQNNGVVDDSQLPKDRFSAERLKGVDSTLKIQPAKLEDSAVYLCASSLPGDTEAFFGQGTRLTVV.

This clone was picked up one time. The rearrangement links TRBV13 to TRBJ2-1; 10 bases agree with TRBD2. The ends lost 5 bases at V and 4 bases at J; junction bases unmatched: 5. CDR1 and CDR2 (germline): PRHDT, FYEKMQ (reference sequence). The CDR3 has 15 residues. The DNA for the CDR3 is TGTGCCAGCAGCACTCGACTAGCGGGTTACAATGAGCAGTTCTTC. This translates into CASSTRLAGYNEQFF.

The chain uses TRBV11-2 and TRBJ2-1; TRBD2 agrees at 9 bases. After removal of 4 bases from V and 7 bases from J, the junction contained 8 bases not matched to a gene. This CDR3 comprises 15 residues. The germline V gene has CDR1 SGHAT and CDR2 FQNNGV. CDR3 residues: CASSSASRGGNEQFF. As DNA, the CDR3 is TGTGCCAGCAGCTCAGCCTCGCGGGGGGGGAATGAGCAGTTCTTC.